This TCR beta chain was captured by sequencing in a study of blood T cell repertoires in COVID-19 (dated by TCRdb to 2020 to 2021). Turning to the overall study: Collaborator samples came from the United States, Italy and Spain and covered acute and convalescent phases of COVID-19. The prospective study material was composed of cDNA or gDNA derived from T cells, B-cell-depleted T cells, or PBMCs. The dataset comprised deeply sampled blood TCRbeta repertoires from subjects exposed to, actively infected with, or recovered from COVID-19. The repertoires were released in a freely available public database intended as a resource for research on the immune response to SARS-CoV-2. Samples were obtained from the ongoing ImmuneRACE study (first 160 participants) and from 1,000 to 1,500 subjects provided by 6 global collaborators. The sample metadata nearly always contained a de-identified subject ID, COVID-19 status, age in years and sex. Where HLA class I and class II types were available, the types were taken from metadata supplied by the sample provider, not from assay-based typing. Here is what the overall study found, with its caveats: How much clinical and demographic metadata was included differed by source and by participant, and the metadata was provided uncurated.

TCRbeta CDR3 regions were amplified from genomic DNA by means of the immunoSEQ Assay, a bias-controlled multiplex PCR. The original methods were these. The number of nucleated cells in each sample was estimated by amplification of reference gene primers within the assay. To quantify the absolute abundance of each unique TCRbeta CDR3 rearrangement, sequence reads were collapsed and filtered. For each sample, productive Simpson clonality was calculated as the square root of Simpson's diversity index across productive rearrangements. TCRdb's version of the immuneACCESS table is confined to in-frame rearrangements and falls short of the full clone set. An unresolved V gene accounts for under half of the shortfall where checked; the remainder is of unknown origin. That table furnishes V, J and clone size, whereas the DNA furnished D and trimming. For this sample there are over 200,000 clones; over 75% appear just once. The ten largest make up 5.1% of the sample.

The CDR3 runs 14 residues from the cysteine to the phenylalanine. Only CDR3 DNA remains: 42 bases, in frame from the first base. The germline V end is reduced by 3 bases and the J end by 5 bases; junction bases left unmatched: 3. The germline V gene yields MDHEN for CDR1 and SYDVKM for CDR2. As regards this clone: Its target antigen remains unknown. Per-nucleotide qualities are absent, and no much larger clonotype sits a single base away.

Whole blood was collected in K2EDTA tubes by collaborating institutions according to the institutions' own protocols. For TCRbeta analysis, collaborator samples were shipped as frozen whole blood, as isolated PBMCs, or as DNA extracted from either sample type. The sequence was obtained from a human donor in a cohort sampled during active COVID-19. The chain links TRBV28 with TRBJ2-2; 7 of the junction bases match TRBD2. The source material was peripheral blood. CDR3 protein: CASSFSSGTGELFF. The nucleotide sequence reads as follows: TGTGCCAGCAGTTTTAGTAGCGGGACCGGGGAGCTGTTTTTT.